One T cell receptor (beta chain) is described in this entry. The antigen is not known. This table comes from immunoSEQ multiplex PCR, and its TCRdb copy is limited to in-frame clones, with some not included. The table has 20,000 to 25,000 clones, around 70% seen once. This entry belongs to a study of a mutant IDH1 vaccine in newly diagnosed glioma. Overall study: Scheduled for weeks 1, 3, 5, 7, 11, 15, 19 and 23, eight vaccinations were given to patients. Vaccination started 4-6 weeks after radiotherapy alone, or with temozolomide cycles. Former treatment meant radiotherapy, temozolomide, or both; the majority had gotten both.

The CDR3 totals 16 residues. V was shortened by 0 bases and J by 1 base, with 12 bases between the two germline ends. The germline V gene encodes CDR1 MNHNY and CDR2 SVGAGI (reference sequence). Specified time point: week 11, during vaccination. The vaccine gave 300 ug of a 20-mer mutant IDH1 peptide subcutaneously per dose. Every donor had a new WHO grade 3 or 4 astrocytoma that was IDH1-mutant, with loss of nuclear ATRX. The sequencing used peripheral blood mononuclear cells (PBMCs), collected from a glioma patient whose treatment included an IDH1 peptide vaccine. The sequence was obtained from a man aged 18 to 29 with glioma. Some clones in this sample may be carry-over from other donors' samples. The V call is TRBV6-6, the J call TRBJ2-5; D might be TRBD1 or TRBD2, each matching 5 bases. The CDR3 nucleotides are TGTGCCAGCAGTTACTCTACTAGGGGCGGCCAAGAGACCCAGTACTTC. This codes for CASSYSTRGGQETQYF.